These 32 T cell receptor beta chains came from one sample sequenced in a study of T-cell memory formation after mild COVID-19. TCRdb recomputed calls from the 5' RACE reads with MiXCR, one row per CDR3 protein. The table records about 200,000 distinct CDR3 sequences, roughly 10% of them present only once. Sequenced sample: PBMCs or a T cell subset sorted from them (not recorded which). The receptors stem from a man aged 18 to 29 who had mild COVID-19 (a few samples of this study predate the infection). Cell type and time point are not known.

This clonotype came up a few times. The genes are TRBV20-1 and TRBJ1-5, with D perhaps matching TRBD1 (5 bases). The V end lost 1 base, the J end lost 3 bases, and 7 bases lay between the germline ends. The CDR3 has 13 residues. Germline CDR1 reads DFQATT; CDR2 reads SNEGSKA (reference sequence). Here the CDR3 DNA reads TGCAGTGCTAGAGGACAGTACAATCAGCCCCAGCATTTT. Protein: CSARGQYNQPQHF.

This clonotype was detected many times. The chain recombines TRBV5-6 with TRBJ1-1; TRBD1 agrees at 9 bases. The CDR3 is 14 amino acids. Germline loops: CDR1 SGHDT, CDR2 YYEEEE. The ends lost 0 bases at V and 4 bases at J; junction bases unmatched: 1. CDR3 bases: TGTGCCAGCAGCTTGGGACAGGGGGGCACTGAAGCTTTCTTT. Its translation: CASSLGQGGTEAFF.

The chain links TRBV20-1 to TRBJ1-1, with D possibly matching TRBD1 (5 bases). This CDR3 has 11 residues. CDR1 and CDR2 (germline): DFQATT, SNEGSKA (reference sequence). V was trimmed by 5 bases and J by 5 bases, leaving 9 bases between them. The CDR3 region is CSAPWGTEAFF. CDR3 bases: TGCAGTGCTCCTTGGGGGACTGAAGCTTTCTTT.

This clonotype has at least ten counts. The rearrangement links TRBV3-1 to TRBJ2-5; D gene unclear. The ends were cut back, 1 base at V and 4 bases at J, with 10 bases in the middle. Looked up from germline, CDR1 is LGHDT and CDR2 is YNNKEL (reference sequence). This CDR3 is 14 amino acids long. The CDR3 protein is CASSQGEGRETQYF. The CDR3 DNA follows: TGTGCCAGCAGCCAAGGTGAAGGGCGAGAGACCCAGTACTTC.

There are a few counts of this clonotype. CDR3 bases: TGTGCCAGCAGCCAAGGTAACGGGATCTACAATGAGCAGTTCTTC. It yields the protein CASSQGNGIYNEQFF. The J gene is TRBJ2-1, the V gene TRBV4-2; D might be TRBD2 (5 bases). CDR3 size: 15 residues. Germline CDR1 reads LGHNA; CDR2 reads YNFKEQ. V was pared by 1 base and J by 3 bases, with 10 bases between.

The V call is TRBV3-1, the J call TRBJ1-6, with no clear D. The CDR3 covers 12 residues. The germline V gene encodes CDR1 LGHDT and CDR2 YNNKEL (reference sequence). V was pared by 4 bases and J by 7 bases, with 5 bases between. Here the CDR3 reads CASSPGNSPLHF. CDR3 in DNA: TGTGCCAGCAGCCCAGGAAATTCACCCCTCCACTTT.

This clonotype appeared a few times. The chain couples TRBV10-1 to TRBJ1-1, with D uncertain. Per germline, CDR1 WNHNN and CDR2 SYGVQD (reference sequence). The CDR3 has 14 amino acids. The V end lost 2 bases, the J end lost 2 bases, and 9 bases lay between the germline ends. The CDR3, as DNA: TGCGCCAGCAGTGAGGGACGGAGAAACACTGAAGCTTTCTTT. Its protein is CASSEGRRNTEAFF.

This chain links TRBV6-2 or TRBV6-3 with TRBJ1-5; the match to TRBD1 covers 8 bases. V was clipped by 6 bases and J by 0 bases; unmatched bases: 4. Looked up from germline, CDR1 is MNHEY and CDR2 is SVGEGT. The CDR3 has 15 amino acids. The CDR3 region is CASSRDRSSNQPQHF. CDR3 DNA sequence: TGTGCCAGCAGCCGGGACAGGTCTAGCAATCAGCCCCAGCATTTT.

The DNA for the CDR3 is TGTGCCAGCAGCTTACAGTCGAACACCGGGGAGCTGTTTTTT. It is translated as CASSLQSNTGELFF. This chain connects TRBV5-5 to TRBJ2-2; D uncertain. The CDR3 contains 14 residues. Germline assignment: CDR1 SGHKS and CDR2 YYEKEE (reference sequence). Trimming took off 2 bases at V and 0 bases at J, with 5 bases between the two ends.

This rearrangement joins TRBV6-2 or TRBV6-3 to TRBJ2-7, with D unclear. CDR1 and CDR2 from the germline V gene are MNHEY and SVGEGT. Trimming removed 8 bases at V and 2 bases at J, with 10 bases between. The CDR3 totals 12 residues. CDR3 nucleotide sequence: TGTGCCAGCTCTAACAGTCCCTACGAGCAGTACGTC. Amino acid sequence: CASSNSPYEQYV.

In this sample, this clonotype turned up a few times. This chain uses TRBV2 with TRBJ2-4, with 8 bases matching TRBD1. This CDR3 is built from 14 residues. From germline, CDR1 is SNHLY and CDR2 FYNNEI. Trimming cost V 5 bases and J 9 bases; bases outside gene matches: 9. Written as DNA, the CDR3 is TGTGCCAGCAGTCCAGTACAGGGGGTCGGCATTCAGTACTTC. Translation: CASSPVQGVGIQYF.

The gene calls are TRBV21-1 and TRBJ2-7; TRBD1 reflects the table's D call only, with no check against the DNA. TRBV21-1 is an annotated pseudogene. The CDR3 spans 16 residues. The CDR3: CASTNPGQGTSYEQYV. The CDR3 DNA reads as TGTGCCAGCACCAATCCGGGACAGGGCACTTCCTACGAGCAGTACGTC.

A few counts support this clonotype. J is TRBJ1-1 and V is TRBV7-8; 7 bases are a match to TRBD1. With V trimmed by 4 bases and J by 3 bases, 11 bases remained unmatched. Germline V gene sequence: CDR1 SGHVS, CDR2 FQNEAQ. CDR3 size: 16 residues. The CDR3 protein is CASSSGGDTYYTEAFF. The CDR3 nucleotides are TGTGCCAGCAGCTCAGGGGGGGACACATACTACACTGAAGCTTTCTTT.

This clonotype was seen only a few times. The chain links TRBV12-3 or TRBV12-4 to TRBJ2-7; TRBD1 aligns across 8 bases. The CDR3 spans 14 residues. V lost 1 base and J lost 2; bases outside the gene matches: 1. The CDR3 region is CASSLGDRTYEQYF. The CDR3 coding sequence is TGTGCCAGCAGTTTAGGGGACAGGACCTACGAGCAGTACTTC.

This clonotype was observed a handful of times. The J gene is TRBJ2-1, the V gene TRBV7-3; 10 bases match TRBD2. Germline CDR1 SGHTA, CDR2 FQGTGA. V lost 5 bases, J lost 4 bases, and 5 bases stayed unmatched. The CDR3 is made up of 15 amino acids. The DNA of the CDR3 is TGTGCCAGCAGCCTTAGCGGGGGGACTTACAATGAGCAGTTCTTC. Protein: CASSLSGGTYNEQFF.

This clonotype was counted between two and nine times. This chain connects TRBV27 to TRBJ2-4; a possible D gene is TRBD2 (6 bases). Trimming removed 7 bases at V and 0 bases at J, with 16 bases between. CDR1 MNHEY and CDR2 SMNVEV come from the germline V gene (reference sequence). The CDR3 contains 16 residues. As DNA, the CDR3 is TGTGCCAGCACCCTGGGAGGAAATCTAGCCAAAAACATTCAGTACTTC. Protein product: CASTLGGNLAKNIQYF.

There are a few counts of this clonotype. The CDR3 sequence is CASRRSYQQGPGETQYF. The DNA of the CDR3 is TGTGCCAGCCGCCGATCGTACCAGCAGGGGCCAGGGGAGACCCAGTACTTC. The chain carries TRBV11-2 and TRBJ2-5; the D gene is possibly TRBD1 (6 bases). V lost 8 bases, J lost 5 bases, and 27 bases lay in between. The CDR3 loop spans 17 amino acids. CDR1 and CDR2 from the germline V gene are SGHAT and FQNNGV.

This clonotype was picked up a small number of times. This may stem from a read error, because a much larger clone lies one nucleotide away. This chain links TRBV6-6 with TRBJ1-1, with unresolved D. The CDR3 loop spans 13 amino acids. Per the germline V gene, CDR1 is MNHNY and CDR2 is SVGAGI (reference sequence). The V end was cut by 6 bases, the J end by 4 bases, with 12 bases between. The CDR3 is CASSQGWGTEAFF. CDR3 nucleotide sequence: TGTGCCAGCAGCCAAGGGTGGGGCACTGAAGCTTTCTTT.

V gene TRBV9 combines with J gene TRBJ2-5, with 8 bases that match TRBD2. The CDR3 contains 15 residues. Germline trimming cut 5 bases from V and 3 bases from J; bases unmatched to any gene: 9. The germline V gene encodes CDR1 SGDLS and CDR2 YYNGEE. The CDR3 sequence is CASSTGGPSKETQYF. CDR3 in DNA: TGTGCCAGCAGTACGGGGGGGCCGAGTAAAGAGACCCAGTACTTC.

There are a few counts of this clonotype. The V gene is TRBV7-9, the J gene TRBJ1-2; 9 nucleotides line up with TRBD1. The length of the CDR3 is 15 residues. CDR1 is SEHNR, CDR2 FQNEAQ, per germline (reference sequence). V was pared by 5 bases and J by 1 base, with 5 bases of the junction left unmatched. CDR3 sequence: CASSQTGQGNYGYTF. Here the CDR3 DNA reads TGTGCCAGCAGCCAAACGGGACAGGGTAACTATGGCTACACCTTC.

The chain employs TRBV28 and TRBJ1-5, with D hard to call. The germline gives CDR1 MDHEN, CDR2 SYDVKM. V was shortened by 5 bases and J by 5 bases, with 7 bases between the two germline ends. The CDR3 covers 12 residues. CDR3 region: CASSGLHQPQHF. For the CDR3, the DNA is TGTGCCAGCAGTGGCCTTCATCAGCCCCAGCATTTT. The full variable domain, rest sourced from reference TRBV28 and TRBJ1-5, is DVKVTQSSRYLVKRTGEKVFLECVQDMDHENMFWYRQDPGLGLRLIYFSYDVKMKEKGDIPEGYSVSREKKERFSLILESASTNQTSMYLCASSGLHQPQHFGDGTRLSIL.

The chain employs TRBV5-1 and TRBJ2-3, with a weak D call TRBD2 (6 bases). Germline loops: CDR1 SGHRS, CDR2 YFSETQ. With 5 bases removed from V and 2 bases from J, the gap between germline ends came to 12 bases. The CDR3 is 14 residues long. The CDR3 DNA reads TGCGCCAGCAGAGGAGGGCCCTTCACAGATACGCAGTATTTT. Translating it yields CASRGGPFTDTQYF.

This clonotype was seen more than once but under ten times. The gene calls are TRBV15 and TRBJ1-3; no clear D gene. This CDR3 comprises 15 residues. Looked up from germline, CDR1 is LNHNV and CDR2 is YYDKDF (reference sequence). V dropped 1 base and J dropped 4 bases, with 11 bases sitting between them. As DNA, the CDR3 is TGTGCCACCAGCAGAGGCCTTGGACGGGGAAACACCATATATTTT. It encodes CATSRGLGRGNTIYF. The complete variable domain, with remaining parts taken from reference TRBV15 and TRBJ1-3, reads DAMVIQNPRYQVTQFGKPVTLSCSQTLNHNVMYWYQQKSSQAPKLLFHYYDKDFNNEADTPDNFQSRRPNTSFCFLDIRSPGLGDTAMYLCATSRGLGRGNTIYFGEGSWLTVV.

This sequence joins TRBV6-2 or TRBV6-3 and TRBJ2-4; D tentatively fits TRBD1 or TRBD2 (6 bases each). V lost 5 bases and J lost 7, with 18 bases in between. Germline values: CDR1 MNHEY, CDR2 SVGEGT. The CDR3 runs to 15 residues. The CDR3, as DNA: TGTGCCAGCAGTCGACAGGCAGCCGGAGGGAACATTCAGTACTTC. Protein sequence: CASSRQAAGGNIQYF.

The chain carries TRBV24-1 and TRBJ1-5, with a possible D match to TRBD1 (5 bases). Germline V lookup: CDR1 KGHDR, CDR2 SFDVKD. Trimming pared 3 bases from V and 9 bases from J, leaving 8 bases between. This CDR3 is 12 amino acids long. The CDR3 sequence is CATSDGGGPQHF. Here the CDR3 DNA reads TGTGCCACCAGTGATGGGGGGGGGCCCCAGCATTTT.

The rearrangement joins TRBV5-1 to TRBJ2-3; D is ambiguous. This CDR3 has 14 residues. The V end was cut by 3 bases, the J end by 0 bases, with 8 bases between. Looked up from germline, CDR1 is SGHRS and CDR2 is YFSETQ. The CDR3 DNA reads TGCGCCAGCAGCTACAGCGACAGCACAGATACGCAGTATTTT. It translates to CASSYSDSTDTQYF.

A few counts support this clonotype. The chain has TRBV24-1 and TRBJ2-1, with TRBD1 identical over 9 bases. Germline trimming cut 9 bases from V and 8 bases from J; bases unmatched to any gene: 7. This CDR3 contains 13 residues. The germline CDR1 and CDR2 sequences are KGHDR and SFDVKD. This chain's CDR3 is CATRDRVRDEQFF. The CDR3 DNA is TGTGCCACCCGGGACAGGGTTCGAGATGAGCAGTTCTTC.

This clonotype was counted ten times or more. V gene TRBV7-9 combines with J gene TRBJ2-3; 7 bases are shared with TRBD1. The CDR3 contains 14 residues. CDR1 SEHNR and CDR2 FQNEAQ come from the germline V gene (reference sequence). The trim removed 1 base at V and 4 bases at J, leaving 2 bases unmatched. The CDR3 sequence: CASSLDQGADTQYF. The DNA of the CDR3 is TGTGCCAGCAGCTTAGACCAGGGGGCAGATACGCAGTATTTT.

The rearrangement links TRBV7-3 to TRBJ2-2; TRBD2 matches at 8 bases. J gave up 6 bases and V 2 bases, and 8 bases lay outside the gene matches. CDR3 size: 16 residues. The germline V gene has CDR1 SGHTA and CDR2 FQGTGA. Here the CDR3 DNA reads TGTGCCAGCAGCTTACCCCCGGGGGGGCCGGCCGGGGAGCTGTTTTTT. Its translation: CASSLPPGGPAGELFF.

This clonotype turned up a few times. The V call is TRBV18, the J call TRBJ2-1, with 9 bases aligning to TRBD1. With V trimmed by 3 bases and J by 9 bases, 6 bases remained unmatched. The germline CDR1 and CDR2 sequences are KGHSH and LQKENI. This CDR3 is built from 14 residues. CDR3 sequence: CASSPDRGEAEQFF. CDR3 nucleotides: TGTGCCAGCTCACCCGACAGGGGGGAAGCTGAGCAGTTCTTC.

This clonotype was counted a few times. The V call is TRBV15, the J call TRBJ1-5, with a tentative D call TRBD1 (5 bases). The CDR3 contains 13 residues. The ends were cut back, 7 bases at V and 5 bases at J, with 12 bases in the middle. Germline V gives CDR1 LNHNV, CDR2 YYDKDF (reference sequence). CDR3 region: CATTWQGDQPQHF. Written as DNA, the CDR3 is TGTGCCACCACGTGGCAGGGTGATCAGCCCCAGCATTTT.

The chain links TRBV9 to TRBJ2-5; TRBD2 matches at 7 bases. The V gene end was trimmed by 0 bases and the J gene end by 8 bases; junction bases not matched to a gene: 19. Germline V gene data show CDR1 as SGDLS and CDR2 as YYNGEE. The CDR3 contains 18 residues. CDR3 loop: CASSVGLPGAGVSGTQYF. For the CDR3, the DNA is TGTGCCAGCAGCGTAGGACTCCCCGGGGCGGGGGTTTCAGGAACCCAGTACTTC.